These 26 T cell receptor beta chains share one sample of origin, sequenced in a study of blood T cell repertoires in COVID-19. The data were produced by immunoSEQ multiplex PCR, yet TCRdb's version contains in-frame clones alone and is incomplete. The data hold 250,000 to 300,000 clones, with 70% to 90% observed a single time. Sequencing used peripheral blood. These receptors came from a woman in her seventies with acute or convalescent COVID-19.

The rearrangement links TRBV3-1 (or the pseudogene TRBV3-2) to TRBJ1-1, with 8 bases lining up with TRBD1. This CDR3 region has 16 residues. CDR1 is LGHDT and CDR2 is YNNKEL in the germline V gene (reference sequence). The V and J ends lost 2 bases and 7 bases, in that order; junction bases with no gene match: 12. This CDR3 is CASSQLGQAIDREAFF. In DNA form, the CDR3 reads TGTGCCAGCAGCCAACTGGGACAGGCCATTGACCGTGAAGCTTTCTTT.

The rearrangement joins TRBV2 to TRBJ1-6; D is possibly TRBD1 (5 bases). Per the germline V gene, CDR1 is SNHLY and CDR2 is FYNNEI. The CDR3 extends over 20 amino acids. The ends were cut back, 0 bases at V and 3 bases at J, with 21 bases in the middle. Here the CDR3 reads CASSEAPFGREGLYNSPLHF. CDR3 nucleotide sequence: TGTGCCAGCAGTGAAGCGCCTTTCGGCAGGGAAGGCCTCTATAATTCACCCCTCCACTTT. Using reference TRBV2 and TRBJ1-6 for the parts outside the CDR3, the full variable domain is EPEVTQTPSHQVTQMGQEVILRCVPISNHLYFYWYRQILGQKVEFLVSFYNNEISEKSEIFDDQFSVERPDGSNFTLKIRSTKLEDSAMYFCASSEAPFGREGLYNSPLHFGNGTRLTVT.

This chain uses TRBV5-4 with TRBJ2-7; the match to TRBD2 covers 10 bases. The ends lost 3 bases at V and 2 bases at J; junction bases unmatched: 11. The CDR3 totals 17 residues. The germline V gene encodes CDR1 SGHNT and CDR2 YYREEE (reference sequence). The CDR3 nucleotides read TGTGCCAGCAGCTCCCAGTGGTCTAGCGGGGGTACCTACGAGCAGTACTTC. Translating gives CASSSQWSSGGTYEQYF.

This clone occurred once. The chain combines TRBV5-1 with TRBJ2-1, with 13 bases fitting TRBD2. There are 16 residues in the CDR3. Trimming took 3 bases from V and 4 from J; bases not matched to a gene: 4. Germline V gene sequence: CDR1 SGHRS, CDR2 YFSETQ. CDR3 in DNA: TGCGCCAGCAGCTCGGGGGGACTAGCGGGGTACAATGAGCAGTTCTTC. Translating gives CASSSGGLAGYNEQFF.

The CDR3 reads CAWSAQQGSVGGYTF. CDR3 coding DNA: TGTGCCTGGAGTGCCCAACAGGGGAGTGTCGGCGGCTACACCTTC. The J gene is TRBJ1-2, the V gene TRBV30; 7 bases align to TRBD1. The CDR3 length is 15 residues. CDR1 and CDR2 from the germline V gene are GTSNPN and SVGIG (reference sequence). After removal of 1 base from V and 8 bases from J, the junction contained 13 bases not matched to a gene.

The J gene is TRBJ2-1, the V gene TRBV20-1, with TRBD2 matching over 10 bases. Looked up from germline, CDR1 is DFQATT and CDR2 is SNEGSKA (reference sequence). J gave up 8 bases and V 3 bases, and 10 bases lay outside the gene matches. This CDR3 is built from 15 residues. The CDR3 DNA sequence: TGCAGTGCTAGTTATCGGCTAGCGGGGGCCGATGAGCAGTTCTTC. It specifies CSASYRLAGADEQFF.

This sequence joins TRBV27 and TRBJ2-7; D perhaps matches TRBD1 (5 bases). V was clipped by 4 bases and J by 4 bases, with 17 bases between them. Germline assignment: CDR1 MNHEY and CDR2 SMNVEV (reference sequence). This CDR3 spans 15 amino acids. The CDR3 is CASSSPPQGRYEQYF. Written as DNA, the CDR3 is TGTGCCAGCAGTTCCCCACCTCAGGGTCGATACGAGCAGTACTTC.

This sequence joins TRBV5-5 and TRBJ1-2; 8 bases are a match to TRBD1. Trimming cost V 4 bases and J 4 bases; bases outside gene matches: 9. Germline CDR1 reads SGHKS; CDR2 reads YYEKEE (reference sequence). The CDR3 length is 15 residues. The CDR3 DNA reads as TGTGCCAGCAGCCCCCTCATGGACAGGGTCTATGGCTACACCTTC. Protein: CASSPLMDRVYGYTF. Combining the CDR3 with reference TRBV5-5 and TRBJ1-2 gives the whole variable domain DAGVTQSPTHLIKTRGQQVTLRCSPISGHKSVSWYQQVLGQGPQFIFQYYEKEERGRGNFPDRFSARQFPNYSSELNVNALLLGDSALYLCASSPLMDRVYGYTFGSGTRLTVV.

The chain recombines TRBV6-5 with TRBJ2-1, with D perhaps TRBD1 (6 bases). Germline assignment: CDR1 MNHEY and CDR2 SVGAGI. CDR3 length: 11 residues. V dropped 8 bases and J dropped 6 bases, with 8 bases sitting between them. The CDR3 coding sequence is TGTGCCAGCGCAGGGGCCAATGAGCAGTTCTTC. This codes for CASAGANEQFF.

The chain carries TRBV5-1 and TRBJ1-2; 8 bases agree with TRBD1. CDR1 and CDR2 from the germline V gene are SGHRS and YFSETQ. The CDR3 spans 13 residues. With 3 bases clipped from V and 8 bases from J, the junction kept 6 bases outside the gene matches. Written as DNA, the CDR3 is TGCGCCAGCAGCTCCCGGGACAGGTCCGGCTACACCTTC. Translating gives CASSSRDRSGYTF.

The chain carries TRBV6-5 and TRBJ2-7; 11 bases align to TRBD2. V lost 8 bases, J lost 2 bases, and 5 bases stayed unmatched. Germline CDR1 MNHEY, CDR2 SVGAGI. The CDR3 extends over 14 amino acids. The DNA for the CDR3 is TGTGCCAGCGCGACTAGCGGGGCGCCCTACGAGCAGTACTTC. Its translation is CASATSGAPYEQYF.

V is TRBV10-3 and J is TRBJ1-2; the D gene is possibly TRBD1 (6 bases). CDR1 and CDR2 (germline): ENHRY, SYGVKD. This CDR3 has 13 residues. V dropped 11 bases and J dropped 0 bases, with 13 bases sitting between them. CDR3 sequence reads: CAVRDIANYGYTF. CDR3 DNA sequence: TGTGCCGTCCGGGACATAGCTAACTATGGCTACACCTTC.

V gene TRBV4-1 combines with J gene TRBJ2-3; D is unresolved. The CDR3 loop spans 15 amino acids. V gave up 1 base and J gave up 2 bases, with 10 bases separating them. From germline, CDR1 is MGHRA and CDR2 YSYEKL. The chain's CDR3 is CASSQAGRPTDTQYF. The CDR3 DNA reads TGCGCCAGCAGCCAAGCAGGCAGACCCACAGATACGCAGTATTTT.

The chain employs TRBV20-1 and TRBJ2-3; 10 bases map to TRBD2. This CDR3 is built from 16 residues. Trimming cost V 3 bases and J 0 bases; bases outside gene matches: 6. The germline gives CDR1 DFQATT, CDR2 SNEGSKA (reference sequence). Written as DNA, the CDR3 is TGCAGTGCTAGTCCGAGGACTAGCGGTAGCACAGATACGCAGTATTTT. This encodes CSASPRTSGSTDTQYF.

The chain joins TRBV27 to TRBJ2-1, with 11 bases lining up with TRBD2. With V trimmed by 2 bases and J by 6 bases, 6 bases remained unmatched. Germline CDR1 MNHEY, CDR2 SMNVEV (reference sequence). CDR3 length equals 16 residues. CDR3 sequence reads: CASSLKGLAARNEQFF. The CDR3 DNA reads as TGTGCCAGCAGTTTAAAGGGACTAGCGGCTCGCAATGAGCAGTTCTTC.

This clone has only one observation. A junction boundary mismatches the germline segment, possibly from a read error. The genes are TRBV7-7 and TRBJ2-7; the D gene is possibly TRBD2 (5 bases). Per germline, CDR1 SSHAT and CDR2 FNYEAQ (reference sequence). CDR3 length: 14 residues. The CDR3 region is CASSLAEGSGEQYF. Here the CDR3 DNA reads TGTGCTAGCAGCTTAGCAGAGGGATCAGGCGAGCAGTACTTC.

This rearrangement joins TRBV28 to TRBJ1-2; D perhaps matches TRBD1 (6 bases). CDR1 and CDR2 (germline): MDHEN, SYDVKM. The CDR3 totals 14 residues. Trimming removed 2 bases from V and 2 bases from J, with 9 bases in between. The CDR3 spells CASSLTGQNYGYTF. CDR3 nucleotide sequence: TGTGCCAGCAGTTTAACGGGACAAAACTATGGCTACACCTTC.

The chain couples TRBV3-1 (or the pseudogene TRBV3-2) to TRBJ2-5; no reliable D call. The CDR3 loop spans 11 amino acids. Germline V gene lookup returns CDR1 LGHDT and CDR2 YNNKEL (reference sequence). The V and J ends lost 2 bases and 5 bases respectively, with 3 bases between them. In DNA, the CDR3 is TGTGCCAGCAGCCAACTCGAGACCCAGTACTTC. Protein sequence: CASSQLETQYF.

CDR3 sequence reads: CASSPVAGGYGETQYF. The CDR3 DNA sequence: TGTGCCAGCAGCCCTGTAGCGGGGGGCTACGGGGAGACCCAGTACTTC. The gene calls are TRBV7-8 and TRBJ2-5; TRBD2 aligns across 10 bases. Germline CDR1 and CDR2: SGHVS and FQNEAQ. This CDR3 region has 16 residues. The J segment lost 5 bases and the V segment lost 5 bases, leaving 11 bases of the junction unmatched.

The chain has TRBV2 and TRBJ2-5; TRBD1 matches at 9 bases. Trimming took 4 bases from V and 2 from J; bases not matched to a gene: 5. The germline V gene has CDR1 SNHLY and CDR2 FYNNEI. The CDR3 is made up of 15 amino acids. CDR3 sequence reads: CASSGGTGRQETQYF. Written as DNA, the CDR3 is TGTGCCAGCAGTGGGGGGACAGGGCGGCAAGAGACCCAGTACTTC.

The genes are TRBV2 and TRBJ2-1; D is perhaps TRBD2 (5 bases). This CDR3 is 13 amino acids long. Germline CDR1 is SNHLY and CDR2 is FYNNEI. With 5 bases removed from V and 7 bases from J, the gap between germline ends came to 12 bases. CDR3 region: CASSPSQLNEQFF. CDR3 bases: TGTGCCAGCAGTCCTAGCCAGTTGAATGAGCAGTTCTTC.

The chain employs TRBV11-2 and TRBJ1-2; TRBD1 is a possible D gene (6 bases). The CDR3 spans 14 residues. Germline V gene lookup returns CDR1 SGHAT and CDR2 FQNNGV. Trimming took 3 bases from V and 8 from J, leaving 16 bases between them. In DNA form, the CDR3 reads TGTGCCAGCAGCTTTCTTCGGGGGGCTGACGGCTACACCTTC. Residues: CASSFLRGADGYTF.

The chain employs TRBV2 and TRBJ1-2; 9 bases line up with TRBD1. This CDR3 is built from 15 residues. The J segment lost 4 bases and the V segment lost 6 bases, leaving 9 bases of the junction unmatched. The germline V gene encodes CDR1 SNHLY and CDR2 FYNNEI. The CDR3 sequence: CASSQGQGQVYGYTF. The CDR3 DNA reads as TGTGCCAGCAGCCAGGGACAGGGACAGGTCTATGGCTACACCTTC.

The chain is built from TRBV28 and TRBJ1-3; TRBD1 matches 7 bases. The junction had 7 bases not matched to a gene; V was cut back by 2 bases and J by 6 bases. The CDR3 sequence is 15 residues long. The germline gives CDR1 MDHEN, CDR2 SYDVKM. Written as DNA, the CDR3 is TGTGCCAGCAGTTTACCGACAGGGTCGAAAAACACCATATATTTT. Protein: CASSLPTGSKNTIYF.

This chain uses TRBV9 with TRBJ1-2; TRBD1 aligns across 9 bases. Per the germline V gene, CDR1 is SGDLS and CDR2 is YYNGEE. V dropped 3 bases and J dropped 2; count of bases not matched to a gene: 5. This CDR3 contains 15 residues. CDR3 sequence: CASSATGGLNYGYTF. The CDR3 DNA reads TGTGCCAGCAGCGCCACAGGGGGCTTGAACTATGGCTACACCTTC.

CDR3 region: CASSIRSGGIQETQYF. As DNA, the CDR3 is TGTGCCAGCAGCATCCGAAGCGGGGGAATACAAGAGACCCAGTACTTC. The rearrangement links TRBV7-3 to TRBJ2-5, with 8 bases matching TRBD2. V trimming: 5 bases; J trimming: 2 bases; junction bases outside the gene matches: 10. Per germline, CDR1 SGHTA and CDR2 FQGTGA. CDR3 length equals 16 residues.